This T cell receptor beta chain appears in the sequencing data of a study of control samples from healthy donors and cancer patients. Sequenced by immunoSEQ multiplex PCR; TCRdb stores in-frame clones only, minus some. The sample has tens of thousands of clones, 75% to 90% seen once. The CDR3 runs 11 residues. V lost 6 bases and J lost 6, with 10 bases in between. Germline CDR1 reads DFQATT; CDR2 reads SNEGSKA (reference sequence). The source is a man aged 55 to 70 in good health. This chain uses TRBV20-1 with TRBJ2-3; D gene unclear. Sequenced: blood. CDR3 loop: CSAKIRDTQYF. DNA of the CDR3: TGCAGTGCCAAGATACGTGATACGCAGTATTTT.